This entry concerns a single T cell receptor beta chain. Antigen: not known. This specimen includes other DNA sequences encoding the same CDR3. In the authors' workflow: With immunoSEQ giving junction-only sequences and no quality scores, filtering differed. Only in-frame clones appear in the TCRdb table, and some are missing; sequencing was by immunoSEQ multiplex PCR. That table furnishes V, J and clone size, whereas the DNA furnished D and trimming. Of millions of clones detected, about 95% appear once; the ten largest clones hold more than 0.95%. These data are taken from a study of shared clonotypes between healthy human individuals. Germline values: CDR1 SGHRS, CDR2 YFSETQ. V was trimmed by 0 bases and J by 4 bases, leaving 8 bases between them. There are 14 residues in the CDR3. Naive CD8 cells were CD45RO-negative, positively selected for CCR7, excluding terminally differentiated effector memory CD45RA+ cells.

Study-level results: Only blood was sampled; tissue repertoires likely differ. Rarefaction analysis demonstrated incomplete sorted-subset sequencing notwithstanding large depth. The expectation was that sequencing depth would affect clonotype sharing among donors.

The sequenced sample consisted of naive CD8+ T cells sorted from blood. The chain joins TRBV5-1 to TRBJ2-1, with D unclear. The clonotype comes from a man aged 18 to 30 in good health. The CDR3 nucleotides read TGCGCCAGCAGCTTGGCTGGCCCGTACAATGAGCAGTTCTTC. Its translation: CASSLAGPYNEQFF.